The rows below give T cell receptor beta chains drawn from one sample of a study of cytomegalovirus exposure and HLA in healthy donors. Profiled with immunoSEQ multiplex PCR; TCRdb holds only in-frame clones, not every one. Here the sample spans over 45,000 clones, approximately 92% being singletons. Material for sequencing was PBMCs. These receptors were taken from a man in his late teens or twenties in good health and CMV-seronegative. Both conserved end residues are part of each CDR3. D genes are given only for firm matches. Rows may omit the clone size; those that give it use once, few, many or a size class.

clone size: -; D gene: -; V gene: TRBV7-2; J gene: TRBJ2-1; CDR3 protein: CASSLEGAGSYNEQFF; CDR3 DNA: TGTGCCAGCAGCTTAGAGGGGGCGGGATCCTACAATGAGCAGTTCTTC
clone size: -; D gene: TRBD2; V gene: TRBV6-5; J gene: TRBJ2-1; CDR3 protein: CASRMGLAVSQQFF; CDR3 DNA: TGTGCCAGCAGAATGGGACTAGCGGTTTCCCAGCAGTTCTTC
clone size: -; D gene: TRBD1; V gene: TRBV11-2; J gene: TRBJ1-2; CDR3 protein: CASRRTTGQFYGYTF; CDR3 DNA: TGTGCCAGCAGAAGAACCACGGGACAGTTCTATGGCTACACCTTC
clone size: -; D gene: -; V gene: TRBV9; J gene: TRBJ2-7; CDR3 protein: CASSVGRGSTEQYF; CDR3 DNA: TGTGCCAGCAGCGTAGGACGGGGTTCAACCGAGCAGTACTTC
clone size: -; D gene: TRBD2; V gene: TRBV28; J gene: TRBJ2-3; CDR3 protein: CASSSLAGGPDTQYF; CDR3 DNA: TGTGCCAGCAGTTCCCTAGCGGGAGGGCCAGATACGCAGTATTTT
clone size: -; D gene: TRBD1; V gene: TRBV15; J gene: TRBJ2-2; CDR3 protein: CATSIGQGNTGELFF; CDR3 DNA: TGTGCCACCAGCATCGGACAGGGAAACACCGGGGAGCTGTTTTTT
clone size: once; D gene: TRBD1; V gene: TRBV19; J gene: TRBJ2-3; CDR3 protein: CASSMRPGTGGADTQYF; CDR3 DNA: TGTGCCAGTAGTATGCGGCCCGGGACAGGGGGCGCAGATACGCAGTATTTT
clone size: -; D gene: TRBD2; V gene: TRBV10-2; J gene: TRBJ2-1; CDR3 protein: CASSDLRGGDFGWSEQFF; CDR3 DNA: TGCGCCAGCAGTGATCTTCGGGGGGGGGACTTCGGATGGAGTGAGCAGTTCTTC
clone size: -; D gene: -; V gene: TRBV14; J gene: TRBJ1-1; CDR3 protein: CASSLVMNTEAFF; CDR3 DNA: TGTGCCAGCAGCCTAGTCATGAACACTGAAGCTTTCTTT
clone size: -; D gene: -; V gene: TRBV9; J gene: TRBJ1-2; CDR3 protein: CASSVEQGLSHGYTF; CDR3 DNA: TGTGCCAGCAGCGTAGAACAGGGTCTGTCGCATGGCTACACCTTC
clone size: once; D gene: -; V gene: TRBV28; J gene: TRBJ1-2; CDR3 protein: CASSLLARGGYTF; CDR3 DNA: TGTGCCAGCAGTTTACTGGCCCGAGGTGGCTACACCTTC
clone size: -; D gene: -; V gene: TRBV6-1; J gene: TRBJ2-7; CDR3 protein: CASSAGSPFGEQYF; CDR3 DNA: TGTGCCAGCAGCGCCGGGTCCCCCTTCGGCGAGCAGTACTTC
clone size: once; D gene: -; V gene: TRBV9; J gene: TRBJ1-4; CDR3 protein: CASSDAGQGMEKLFF; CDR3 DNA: TGTGCCAGCAGCGACGCCGGCCAGGGTATGGAAAAACTGTTTTTT
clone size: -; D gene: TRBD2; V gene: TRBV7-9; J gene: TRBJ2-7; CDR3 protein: CASSPGTSGSLDEQYF; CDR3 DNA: TGTGCCAGCAGCCCGGGGACTAGCGGGAGTCTCGACGAGCAGTACTTC
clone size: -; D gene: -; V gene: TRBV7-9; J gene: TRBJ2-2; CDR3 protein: CASSQNSGYTGELFF; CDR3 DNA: TGTGCCAGCAGCCAAAATAGCGGTTACACCGGGGAGCTGTTTTTT
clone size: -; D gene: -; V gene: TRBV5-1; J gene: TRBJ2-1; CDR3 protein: CASSLVALGGTYNEQFF; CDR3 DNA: TGCGCCAGCAGCTTGGTAGCGCTTGGGGGCACCTACAATGAGCAGTTCTTC
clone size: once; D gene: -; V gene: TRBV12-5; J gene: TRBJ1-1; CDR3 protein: CASGLVQVGGNTEAFF; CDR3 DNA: TGTGCTAGTGGTTTGGTACAAGTAGGAGGGAACACTGAAGCTTTCTTT
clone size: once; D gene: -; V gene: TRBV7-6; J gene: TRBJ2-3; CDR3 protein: CASSLAEGSADTQYF; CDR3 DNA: TGTGCCAGCAGCTTAGCGGAGGGGAGCGCAGATACGCAGTATTTT
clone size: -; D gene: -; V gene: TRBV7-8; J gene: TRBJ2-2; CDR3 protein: CASSLVRAGELFF; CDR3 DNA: TGTGCCAGCAGCTTAGTTCGGGCCGGGGAGCTGTTTTTT
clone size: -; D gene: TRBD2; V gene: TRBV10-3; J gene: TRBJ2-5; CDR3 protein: CAISESVAGVQETQYF; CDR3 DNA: TGTGCCATCAGTGAGTCAGTAGCGGGGGTCCAAGAGACCCAGTACTTC
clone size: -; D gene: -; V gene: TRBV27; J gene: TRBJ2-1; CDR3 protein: CASSLVADHSYNEQFF; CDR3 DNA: TGTGCCAGCAGTTTAGTAGCGGACCACTCCTACAATGAGCAGTTCTTC
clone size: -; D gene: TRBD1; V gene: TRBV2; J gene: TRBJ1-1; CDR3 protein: CASSEGQGWTEAFF; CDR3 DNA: TGTGCCAGCAGTGAAGGACAGGGATGGACTGAAGCTTTCTTT
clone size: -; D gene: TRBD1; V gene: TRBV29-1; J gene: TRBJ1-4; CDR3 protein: CSVSSDRDYEKLFF; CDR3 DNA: TGCAGCGTAAGCTCGGACAGGGACTACGAAAAACTGTTTTTT
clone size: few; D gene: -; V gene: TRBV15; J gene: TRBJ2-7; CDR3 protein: CATSRGFGEQYF; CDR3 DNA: TGTGCCACCAGCAGAGGTTTCGGGGAGCAGTACTTC
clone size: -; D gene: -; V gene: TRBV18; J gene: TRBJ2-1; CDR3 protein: CASSPPAGRNEQFF; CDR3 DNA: TGTGCCAGCTCACCACCCGCAGGGCGGAATGAGCAGTTCTTC
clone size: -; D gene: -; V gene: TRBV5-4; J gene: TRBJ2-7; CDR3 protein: CASSLGSGEQYF; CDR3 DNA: TGTGCCAGCAGCTTGGGCTCGGGCGAGCAGTACTTC
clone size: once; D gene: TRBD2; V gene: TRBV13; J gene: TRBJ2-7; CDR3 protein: CASSLQRTSGNYEQYF; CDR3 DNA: TGTGCCAGCAGCTTACAAAGGACTAGCGGGAACTACGAGCAGTACTTC
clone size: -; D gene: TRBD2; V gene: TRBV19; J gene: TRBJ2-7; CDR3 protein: CASSIAGGGEQYF; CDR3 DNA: TGTGCCAGTAGTATAGCGGGAGGTGGCGAGCAGTACTTC
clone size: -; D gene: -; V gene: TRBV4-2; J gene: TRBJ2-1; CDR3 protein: CASSQEYRRRVFYEQFF; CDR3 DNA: TGTGCCAGCAGCCAAGAGTATCGGAGACGGGTTTTTTATGAGCAGTTCTTC
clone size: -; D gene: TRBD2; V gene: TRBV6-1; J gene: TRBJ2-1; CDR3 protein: CAISWTSGYNEQFF; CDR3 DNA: TGTGCCATTTCGTGGACTAGCGGCTACAATGAGCAGTTCTTC
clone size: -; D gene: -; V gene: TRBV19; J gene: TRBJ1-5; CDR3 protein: CAGGTPNQPQHF; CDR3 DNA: TGTGCGGGAGGGACACCGAATCAGCCCCAGCATTTT
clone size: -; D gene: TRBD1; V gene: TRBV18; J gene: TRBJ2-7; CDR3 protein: CASSMTGESYEQYF; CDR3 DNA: TGTGCCAGCTCCATGACAGGGGAGTCCTACGAGCAGTACTTC
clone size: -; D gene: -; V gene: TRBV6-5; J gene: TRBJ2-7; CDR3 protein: CASSYRGSGYEQYF; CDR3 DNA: TGTGCCAGCTCTTACCGGGGTAGCGGCTACGAGCAGTACTTC
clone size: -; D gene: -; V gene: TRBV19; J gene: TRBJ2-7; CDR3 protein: CASSIRPTDYEQYF; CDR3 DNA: TGTGCCAGTAGTATACGTCCTACAGACTACGAGCAGTACTTC
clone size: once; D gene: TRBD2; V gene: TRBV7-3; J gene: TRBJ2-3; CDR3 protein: CASSLTGAGGLTDTQYF; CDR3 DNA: TGTGCCAGCAGCTTGACGGGAGCGGGAGGACTCACAGATACGCAGTATTTT
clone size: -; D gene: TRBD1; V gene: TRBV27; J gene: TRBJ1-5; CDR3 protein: CASSMTGGAGQPQHF; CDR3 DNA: TGTGCCAGCAGCATGACAGGGGGCGCGGGTCAGCCCCAGCATTTT
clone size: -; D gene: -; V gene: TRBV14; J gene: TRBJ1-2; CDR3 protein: CASSQDSPGAFF; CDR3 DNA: TGTGCCAGCAGCCAAGATTCACCTGGGGCCTTCTTC
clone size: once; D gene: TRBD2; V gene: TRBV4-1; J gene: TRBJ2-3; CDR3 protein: CASSQGLAGDTQYF; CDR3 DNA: TGCGCCAGCAGCCAAGGTCTAGCGGGAGATACGCAGTATTTT
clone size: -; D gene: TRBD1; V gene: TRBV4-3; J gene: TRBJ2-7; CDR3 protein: CASSQEETGAYEQYF; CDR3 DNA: TGCGCCAGCAGCCAAGAAGAGACAGGGGCCTACGAGCAGTACTTC
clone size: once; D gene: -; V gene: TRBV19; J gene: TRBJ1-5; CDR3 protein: CASGVYGRNQPQHF; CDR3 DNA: TGTGCCAGTGGAGTATACGGAAGAAATCAGCCCCAGCATTTT
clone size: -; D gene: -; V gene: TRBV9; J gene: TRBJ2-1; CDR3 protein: CASSMLATEGEQFF; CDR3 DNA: TGTGCCAGCAGCATGCTAGCTACCGAGGGTGAGCAGTTCTTC
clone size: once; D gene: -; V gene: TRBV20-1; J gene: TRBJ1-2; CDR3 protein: CSALTGYGYTF; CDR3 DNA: TGCAGTGCACTCACGGGGTATGGCTACACCTTC
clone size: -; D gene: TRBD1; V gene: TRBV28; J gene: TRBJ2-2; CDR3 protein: CASSPGTGYGGELFF; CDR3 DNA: TGTGCCAGCAGCCCAGGGACAGGGTACGGCGGGGAGCTGTTTTTT
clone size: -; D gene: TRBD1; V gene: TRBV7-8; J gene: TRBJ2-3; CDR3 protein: CASSLDWTGGSQYF; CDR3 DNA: TGTGCCAGCAGCTTAGATTGGACAGGGGGGTCTCAGTATTTT
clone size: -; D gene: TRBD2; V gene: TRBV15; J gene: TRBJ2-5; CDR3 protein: CATSEILGLAGSETQYF; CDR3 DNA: TGTGCCACCAGCGAAATTTTAGGACTAGCGGGATCGGAGACCCAGTACTTC
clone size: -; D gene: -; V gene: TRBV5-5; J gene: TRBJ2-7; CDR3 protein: CASSFVIGMSYEQYF; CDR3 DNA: TGTGCCAGCAGCTTTGTTATCGGGATGAGCTACGAGCAGTACTTC
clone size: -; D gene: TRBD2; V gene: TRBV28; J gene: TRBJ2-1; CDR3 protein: CASLAGGKYNEQFF; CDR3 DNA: TGTGCCAGCCTAGCGGGAGGAAAGTACAATGAGCAGTTCTTC
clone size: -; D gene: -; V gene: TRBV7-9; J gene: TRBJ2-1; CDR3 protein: CACQTTSSYNEQFF; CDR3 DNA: TGTGCCTGCCAGACGACTAGCTCCTACAATGAGCAGTTCTTC
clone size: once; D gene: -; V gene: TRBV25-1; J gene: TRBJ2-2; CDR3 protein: CASSVGMTGELFF; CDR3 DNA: TGTGCCAGTTCGGTCGGGATGACCGGGGAGCTGTTTTTT
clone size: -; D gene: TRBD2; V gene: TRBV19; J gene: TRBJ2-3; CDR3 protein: CASSLFLAGGRDTQYF; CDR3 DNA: TGTGCCAGTAGCCTTTTCTTAGCGGGAGGGCGGGATACGCAGTATTTT
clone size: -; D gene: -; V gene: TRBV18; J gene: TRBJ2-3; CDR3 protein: CASSPLEKASTDTQYF; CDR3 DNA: TGTGCCAGCTCACCACTTGAGAAAGCTAGCACAGATACGCAGTATTTT
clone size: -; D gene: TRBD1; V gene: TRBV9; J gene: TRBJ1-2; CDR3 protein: CASSGPLFGQGGLPYGYTF; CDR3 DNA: TGTGCCAGCAGCGGGCCCCTTTTTGGACAGGGGGGTCTTCCTTATGGCTACACCTTC
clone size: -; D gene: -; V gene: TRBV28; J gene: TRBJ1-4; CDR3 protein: CASSPITVTNEKLFF; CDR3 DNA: TGTGCCAGCAGTCCGATAACGGTAACTAATGAAAAACTGTTTTTT
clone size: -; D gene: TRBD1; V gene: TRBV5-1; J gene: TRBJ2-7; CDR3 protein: CASSFLDRGLGEQYF; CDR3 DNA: TGCGCCAGCAGCTTCTTGGACAGGGGGCTCGGTGAGCAGTACTTC
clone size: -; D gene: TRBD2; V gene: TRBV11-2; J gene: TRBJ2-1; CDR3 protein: CASSQLAGVPNEQFF; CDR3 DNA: TGTGCCAGCAGCCAACTAGCGGGAGTTCCGAATGAGCAGTTCTTC
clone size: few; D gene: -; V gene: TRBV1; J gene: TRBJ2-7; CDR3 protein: CTSSATPSYEQYF; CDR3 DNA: TGCACCAGCAGTGCTACTCCTTCCTACGAGCAGTACTTC
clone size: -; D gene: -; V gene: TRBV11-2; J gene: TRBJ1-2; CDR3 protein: CASSLRESYGYTF; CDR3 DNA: TGTGCCAGCAGCTTAAGAGAAAGCTATGGCTACACCTTC
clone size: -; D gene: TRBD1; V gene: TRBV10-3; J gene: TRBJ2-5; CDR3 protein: CAISESVPGQGARETQYF; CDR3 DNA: TGTGCCATCAGTGAGTCGGTACCGGGACAGGGGGCGCGGGAGACCCAGTACTTC
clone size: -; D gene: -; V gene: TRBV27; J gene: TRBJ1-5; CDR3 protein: CASRMAGASNQPQHF; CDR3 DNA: TGTGCCAGCAGGATGGCGGGGGCGAGCAATCAGCCCCAGCATTTT
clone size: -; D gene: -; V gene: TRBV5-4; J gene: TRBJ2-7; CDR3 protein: CASSSGRERSTYEQYF; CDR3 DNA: TGTGCCAGCAGCTCTGGCAGGGAAAGGAGTACCTACGAGCAGTACTTC